This T cell receptor beta chain was captured by sequencing in a study of T-cell reconstitution after alpha-beta-depleted transplantation in children. This clonotype was found a few times. Unique molecular identifiers featured in how the TCRbeta library was prepared. TCRdb re-analysed the PCR reads in MiXCR, keeping a single row per CDR3 protein. The sample includes 200,000 to 250,000 distinct CDR3 sequences, under 9.5% seen only once; the top ten take 5% to 7%. This clonotype was sampled from a human donor who donated a stem cell graft to a child with acute lymphoblastic leukemia. The material was PBMCs from the stem cell graft donor, obtained from the stem cell graft.

For the CDR3, the DNA is TGTGCCAGCAGACCTAGCGGGGCGGCCCAAAGCTCCTACAATGAGCAGTTCTTC. Encoded protein: CASRPSGAAQSSYNEQFF. The gene calls are TRBV7-6 and TRBJ2-1, with TRBD2 matching 9 bases. This CDR3 comprises 18 residues. The germline CDR1 and CDR2 sequences are SGHVS and FNYEAQ. J gave up 0 bases and V 6 bases, and 12 bases lay outside the gene matches. Combining the CDR3 with reference TRBV7-6 and TRBJ2-1 gives the whole variable domain GAGVSQSPRYKVTKRGQDVALRCDPISGHVSLYWYRQALGQGPEFLTYFNYEAQQDKSGLPNDRFSAERPEGSISTLTIQRTEQRDSAMYRCASRPSGAAQSSYNEQFFGPGTRLTVL.